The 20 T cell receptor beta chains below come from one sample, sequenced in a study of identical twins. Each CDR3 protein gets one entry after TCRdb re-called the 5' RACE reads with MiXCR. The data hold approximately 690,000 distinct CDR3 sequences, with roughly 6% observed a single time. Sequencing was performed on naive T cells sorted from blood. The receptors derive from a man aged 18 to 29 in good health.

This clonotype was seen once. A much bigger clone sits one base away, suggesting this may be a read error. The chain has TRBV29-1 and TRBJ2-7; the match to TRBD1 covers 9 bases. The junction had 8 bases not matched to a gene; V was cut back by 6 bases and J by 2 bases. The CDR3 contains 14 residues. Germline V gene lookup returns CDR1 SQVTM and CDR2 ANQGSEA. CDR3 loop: CSVWTGDHTYEQYF. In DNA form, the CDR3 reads TGCAGCGTCTGGACAGGGGACCATACCTACGAGCAGTACTTC.

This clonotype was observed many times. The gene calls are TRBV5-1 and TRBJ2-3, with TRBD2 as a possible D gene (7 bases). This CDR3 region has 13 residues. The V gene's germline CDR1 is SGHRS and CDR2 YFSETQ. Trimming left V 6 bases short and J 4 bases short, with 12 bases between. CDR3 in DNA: TGCGCCAGCAAGAGGGGGGGCGCAGATACGCAGTATTTT. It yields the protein CASKRGGADTQYF. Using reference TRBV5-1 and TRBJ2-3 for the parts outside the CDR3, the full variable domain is KAGVTQTPRYLIKTRGQQVTLSCSPISGHRSVSWYQQTPGQGLQFLFEYFSETQRNKGNFPGRFSGRQFSNSRSEMNVSTLELGDSALYLCASKRGGADTQYFGPGTRLTVL.

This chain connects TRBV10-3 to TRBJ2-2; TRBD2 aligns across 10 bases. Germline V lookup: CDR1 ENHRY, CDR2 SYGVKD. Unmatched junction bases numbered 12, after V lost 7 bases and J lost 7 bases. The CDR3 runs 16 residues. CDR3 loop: CAITPAGGAHGGELFF. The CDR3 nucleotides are TGTGCCATCACTCCAGCGGGAGGGGCACATGGCGGGGAGCTGTTTTTT.

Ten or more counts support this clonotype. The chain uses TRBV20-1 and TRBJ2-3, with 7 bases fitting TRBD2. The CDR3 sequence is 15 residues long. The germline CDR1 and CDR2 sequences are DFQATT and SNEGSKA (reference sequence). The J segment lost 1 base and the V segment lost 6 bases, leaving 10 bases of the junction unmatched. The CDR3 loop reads CSAPLSGFRTDTQYF. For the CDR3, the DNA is TGCAGTGCGCCGCTTAGCGGGTTCCGCACAGATACGCAGTATTTT.

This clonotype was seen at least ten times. CDR3 DNA: TGTGCCACCAGTCAGGACAGCACCGACAATCAGCCCCAGCATTTT. Translated: CATSQDSTDNQPQHF. The J gene is TRBJ1-5, the V gene TRBV24-1, with D perhaps matching TRBD1 (6 bases). Germline V CDR1 and CDR2: KGHDR, SFDVKD. This CDR3 is built from 15 residues. V was pared by 6 bases and J by 3 bases, with 14 bases between.

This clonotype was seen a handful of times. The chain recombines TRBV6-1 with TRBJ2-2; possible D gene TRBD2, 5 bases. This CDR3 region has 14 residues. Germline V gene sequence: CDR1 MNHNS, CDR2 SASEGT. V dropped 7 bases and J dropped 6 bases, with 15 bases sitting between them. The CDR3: CASTLEGWAGELFF. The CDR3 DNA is TGTGCCAGCACCTTAGAGGGTTGGGCCGGGGAGCTGTTTTTT.

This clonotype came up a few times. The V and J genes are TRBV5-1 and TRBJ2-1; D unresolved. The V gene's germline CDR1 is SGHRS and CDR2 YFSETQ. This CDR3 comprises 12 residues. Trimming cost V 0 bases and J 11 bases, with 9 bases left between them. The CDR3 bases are TGCGCCAGCAGCTTGGCCGAAGGGCAGCAGTTCTTC. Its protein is CASSLAEGQQFF.

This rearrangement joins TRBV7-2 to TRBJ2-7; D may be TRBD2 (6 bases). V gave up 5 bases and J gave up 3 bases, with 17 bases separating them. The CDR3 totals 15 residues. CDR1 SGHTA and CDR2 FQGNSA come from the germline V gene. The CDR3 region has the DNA TGTGCCAGCAGCCCGGGGGTCGGGGGAGGCTACGAGCAGTACGTC. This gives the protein CASSPGVGGGYEQYV.

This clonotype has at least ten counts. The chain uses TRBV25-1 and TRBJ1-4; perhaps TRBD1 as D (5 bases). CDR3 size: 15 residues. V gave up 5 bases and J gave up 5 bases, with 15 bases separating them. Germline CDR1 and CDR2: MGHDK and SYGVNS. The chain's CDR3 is CASSRVWGENEKLFF. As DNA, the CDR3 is TGTGCCAGCAGTAGGGTGTGGGGGGAAAATGAAAAACTGTTTTTT.

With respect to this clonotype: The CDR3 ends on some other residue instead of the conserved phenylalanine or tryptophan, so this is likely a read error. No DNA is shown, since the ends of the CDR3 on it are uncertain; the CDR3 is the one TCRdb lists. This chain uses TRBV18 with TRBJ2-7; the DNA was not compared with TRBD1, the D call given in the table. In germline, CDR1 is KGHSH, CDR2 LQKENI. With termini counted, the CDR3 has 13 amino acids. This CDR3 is CASSDRETRPRDH.

The CDR3 sequence: CAALTGGTSGRVNTGELFF. The CDR3, as DNA: TGTGCCGCACTTACGGGAGGGACTAGCGGGAGGGTGAACACCGGGGAGCTGTTTTTT. The chain employs TRBV28 and TRBJ2-2; TRBD2 aligns across 16 bases. CDR3 length: 19 amino acids. The trim removed 11 bases at V and 1 base at J, leaving 13 bases unmatched. Germline assignment: CDR1 MDHEN and CDR2 SYDVKM.

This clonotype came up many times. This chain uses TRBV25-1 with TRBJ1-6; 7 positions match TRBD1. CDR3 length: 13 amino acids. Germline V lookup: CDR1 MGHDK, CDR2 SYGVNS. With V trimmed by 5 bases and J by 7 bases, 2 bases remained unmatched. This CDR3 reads CASSRQGNSPLHF. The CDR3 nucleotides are TGTGCCAGCAGTAGACAGGGAAATTCACCCCTCCACTTT.

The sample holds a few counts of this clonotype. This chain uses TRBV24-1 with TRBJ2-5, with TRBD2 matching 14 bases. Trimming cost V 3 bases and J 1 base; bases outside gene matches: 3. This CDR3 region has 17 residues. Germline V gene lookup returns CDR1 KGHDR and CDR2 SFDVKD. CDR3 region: CATSDGGLAGAQETQYF. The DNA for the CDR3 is TGTGCCACCAGTGATGGGGGACTAGCGGGAGCCCAAGAGACCCAGTACTTC.

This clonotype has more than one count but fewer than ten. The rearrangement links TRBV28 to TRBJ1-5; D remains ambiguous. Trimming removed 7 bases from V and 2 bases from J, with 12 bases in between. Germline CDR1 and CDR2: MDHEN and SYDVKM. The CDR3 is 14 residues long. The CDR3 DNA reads TGTGCCAGCATTGTCCAGTTGGGCAATCAGCCCCAGCATTTT. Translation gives CASIVQLGNQPQHF.

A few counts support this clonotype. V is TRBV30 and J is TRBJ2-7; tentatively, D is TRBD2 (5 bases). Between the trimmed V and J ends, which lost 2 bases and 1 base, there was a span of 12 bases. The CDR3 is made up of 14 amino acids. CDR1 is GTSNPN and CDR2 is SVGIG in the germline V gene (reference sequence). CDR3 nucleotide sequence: TGTGCCTGGAGTCGGGCTAGCCGGTCCTACGAGCAGTACGTC. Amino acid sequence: CAWSRASRSYEQYV.

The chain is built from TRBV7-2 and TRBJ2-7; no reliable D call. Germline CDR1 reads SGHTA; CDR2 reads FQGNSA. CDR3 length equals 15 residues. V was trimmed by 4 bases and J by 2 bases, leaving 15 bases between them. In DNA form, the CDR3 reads TGTGCCAGCAGCTCCTCAAGGACGCCCACCTACGAGCAGTACTTC. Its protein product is CASSSSRTPTYEQYF.

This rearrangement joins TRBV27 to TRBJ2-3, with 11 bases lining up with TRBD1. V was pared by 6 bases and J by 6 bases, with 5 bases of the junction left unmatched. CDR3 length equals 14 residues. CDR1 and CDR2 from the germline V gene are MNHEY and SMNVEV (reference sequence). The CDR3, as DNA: TGTGCCAGCAGGCGGACAGGGGGCTTGGATACGCAGTATTTT. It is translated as CASRRTGGLDTQYF.

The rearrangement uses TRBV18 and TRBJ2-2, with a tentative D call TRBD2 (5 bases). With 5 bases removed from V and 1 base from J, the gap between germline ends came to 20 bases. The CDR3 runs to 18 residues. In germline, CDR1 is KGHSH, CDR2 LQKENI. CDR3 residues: CASSSLPSGSENTGELFF. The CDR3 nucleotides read TGTGCCAGCTCATCCCTCCCTTCTGGGAGTGAGAACACCGGGGAGCTGTTTTTT.

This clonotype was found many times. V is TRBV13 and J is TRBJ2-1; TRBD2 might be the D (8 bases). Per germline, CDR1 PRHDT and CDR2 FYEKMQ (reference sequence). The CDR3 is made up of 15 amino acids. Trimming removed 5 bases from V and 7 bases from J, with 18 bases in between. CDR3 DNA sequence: TGTGCCAGCAGCAAGGACAGGATAGCGGGGAATGAGCAGTTCTTC. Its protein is CASSKDRIAGNEQFF.

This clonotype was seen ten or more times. CDR3: CSARDLSRDSLNEQFF. CDR3 in DNA: TGCAGTGCTAGAGATCTCTCGCGGGACTCACTCAATGAGCAGTTCTTC. The chain employs TRBV20-1 and TRBJ2-1, with D possibly TRBD2 on 6 matching bases. V lost 0 bases, J lost 6 bases, and 18 bases lay in between. This CDR3 is built from 16 residues. Germline V gives CDR1 DFQATT, CDR2 SNEGSKA (reference sequence).